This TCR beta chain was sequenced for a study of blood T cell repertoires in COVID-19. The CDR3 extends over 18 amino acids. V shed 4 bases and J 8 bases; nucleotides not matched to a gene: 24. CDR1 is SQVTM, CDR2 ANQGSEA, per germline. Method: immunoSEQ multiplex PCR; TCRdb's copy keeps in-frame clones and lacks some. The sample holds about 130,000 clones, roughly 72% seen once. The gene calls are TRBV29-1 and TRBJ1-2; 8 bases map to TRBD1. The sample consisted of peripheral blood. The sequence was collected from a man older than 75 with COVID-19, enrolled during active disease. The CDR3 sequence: CSVVSLEVLRTGSLGYTF. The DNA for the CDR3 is TGCAGCGTTGTATCCCTGGAGGTACTACGGACAGGGTCTCTCGGCTACACCTTC. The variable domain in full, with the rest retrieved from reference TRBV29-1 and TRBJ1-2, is SAVISQKPSRDICQRGTSLTIQCQVDSQVTMMFWYRQQPGQSLTLIATANQGSEATYESGFVIDKFPISRPNLTFSTLTVSNMSPEDSSIYLCSVVSLEVLRTGSLGYTFGSGTRLTVV.